Listed here is a single T cell receptor (beta chain). Antigen unknown. Germline and junction disagree at one end, which may indicate a read error. The sample originates from a study of blood T cells in healthy people across ages. Study-wide points: Both naive CD4+ cell counts and diversity were greater in long-lived donors than in aged donors.

A J-beta primer mix and a sample-barcoded 5' primer were used in a second PCR of roughly 6 to 12 cycles. Via MiXCR, TCRdb re-called the 5' RACE reads, giving one row per CDR3 protein. The sample yields about 680,000 distinct CDR3 sequences, roughly 50% seen once. Germline V CDR1 and CDR2: SGHTA, FQGNSA. The CDR3 extends over 13 amino acids. This sequence originates from an older woman in good health. V gene TRBV7-2 combines with J gene TRBJ2-7, with D possibly TRBD1 on 6 matching bases. The sample comprised blood. The CDR3 DNA follows: TGTGCCAGCAGGAGACAGGTCTCCTACGAGCAGTATTTC. Its translation is CASRRQVSYEQYF.